The 9 T cell receptor beta chains in this list originate from one sample, sequenced in a study of blood T cell repertoires in COVID-19. The data were produced by immunoSEQ multiplex PCR, yet TCRdb's version contains in-frame clones alone and is incomplete. The table includes a few hundred thousand clones, 80% to 90% detected once. Sequencing input: peripheral blood. These TCRs come from a woman aged 25 to 45 with COVID-19, enrolled during active disease.

The chain recombines TRBV20-1 with TRBJ2-7; 8 bases are shared with TRBD2. The germline V gene has CDR1 DFQATT and CDR2 SNEGSKA (reference sequence). The CDR3 loop spans 14 amino acids. With 3 bases clipped from V and 5 bases from J, the junction kept 9 bases outside the gene matches. CDR3 DNA sequence: TGCAGTGCTAGTCGGGAGGGAAATCCCAACGAGCAGTACTTC. It is translated as CSASREGNPNEQYF.

V and J are TRBV18 and TRBJ1-1; 7 positions match TRBD1. CDR3 size: 13 residues. Germline V lookup: CDR1 KGHSH, CDR2 LQKENI. Trimming removed 5 bases from V and 2 bases from J; junction bases left unmatched: 2. The CDR3 DNA reads TGTGCCAGCTCATGGACAGGTAACACTGAAGCTTTCTTT. Its protein product is CASSWTGNTEAFF.

This chain links TRBV28 with TRBJ1-1, with 7 bases matching TRBD1. CDR1 is MDHEN and CDR2 is SYDVKM in the germline V gene. The ends lost 6 bases at V and 4 bases at J; junction bases unmatched: 5. The CDR3 has 13 residues. The CDR3 is CASRETGPTEAFF. DNA of the CDR3: TGTGCCAGCAGGGAGACAGGGCCCACTGAAGCTTTCTTT.

V gene TRBV2 combines with J gene TRBJ1-1; no definite D call. Germline CDR1 is SNHLY and CDR2 is FYNNEI. The CDR3 runs 12 residues. Between the trimmed V and J ends, which lost 6 bases and 7 bases, there was a span of 12 bases. CDR3 amino acids: CASRPRRVEAFF. The CDR3 nucleotides are TGTGCCAGCAGACCTAGACGGGTTGAAGCTTTCTTT.

Here the CDR3 reads CATSSLTANTEAFF. As DNA, the CDR3 is TGTGCCACCAGCAGTTTGACAGCGAACACTGAAGCTTTCTTT. The V and J genes are TRBV15 and TRBJ1-1; D is perhaps TRBD1 (5 bases). The CDR3 totals 14 residues. Trimming shortened V by 3 bases and J by 1 base, and 9 bases separated the two germline ends. Germline-derived CDR1 and CDR2 are LNHNV and YYDKDF (reference sequence). The whole variable domain, remainder taken from reference TRBV15 and TRBJ1-1, is DAMVIQNPRYQVTQFGKPVTLSCSQTLNHNVMYWYQQKSSQAPKLLFHYYDKDFNNEADTPDNFQSRRPNTSFCFLDIRSPGLGDTAMYLCATSSLTANTEAFFGQGTRLTVV.

The rearrangement uses TRBV2 and TRBJ2-7; 9 bases are shared with TRBD1. The V gene end was trimmed by 7 bases and the J gene end by 1 base; junction bases not matched to a gene: 11. Germline lookup yields CDR1 SNHLY and CDR2 FYNNEI. The length of the CDR3 is 16 residues. CDR3 bases: TGTGCCAGCACCCAGGGGGACGGGACAGGGTCCTACGAGCAGTACTTC. It codes for CASTQGDGTGSYEQYF. The full variable domain, rest sourced from reference TRBV2 and TRBJ2-7, is EPEVTQTPSHQVTQMGQEVILRCVPISNHLYFYWYRQILGQKVEFLVSFYNNEISEKSEIFDDQFSVERPDGSNFTLKIRSTKLEDSAMYFCASTQGDGTGSYEQYFGPGTRLTVT.

This clone appeared once. V gene TRBV7-3 combines with J gene TRBJ2-7, with a possible D match to TRBD2 (5 bases). The length of the CDR3 is 15 residues. Trimming pared 2 bases from V and 1 base from J, leaving 12 bases between. From germline, CDR1 is SGHTA and CDR2 FQGTGA. CDR3 sequence: CASSLLVGLSYEQYF. CDR3 sequence (DNA): TGTGCCAGCAGCTTACTCGTCGGACTGTCCTACGAGCAGTACTTC.

The rearrangement uses TRBV5-4 and TRBJ1-2; 8 bases are a match to TRBD1. The CDR3 contains 15 residues. Germline V gives CDR1 SGHNT, CDR2 YYREEE (reference sequence). The V and J ends lost 0 bases and 4 bases, in that order; junction bases with no gene match: 5. CDR3 in amino acids: CASSLDGQGVYGYTF. The CDR3 DNA reads as TGTGCCAGCAGCTTGGACGGACAGGGTGTCTATGGCTACACCTTC. The full variable domain, rest sourced from reference TRBV5-4 and TRBJ1-2, is ETGVTQSPTHLIKTRGQQVTLRCSSQSGHNTVSWYQQALGQGPQFIFQYYREEENGRGNFPPRFSGLQFPNYSSELNVNALELDDSALYLCASSLDGQGVYGYTFGSGTRLTVV.

Of note for this clone: Other DNA sequences in this sample translate to the same CDR3. The chain has TRBV9 and TRBJ1-1; no clear D gene. CDR1 is SGDLS and CDR2 is YYNGEE in the germline V gene. There are 13 residues in the CDR3. V was trimmed by 2 bases and J by 2 bases, leaving 7 bases between them. The CDR3 protein is CASSVEGNTEAFF. The CDR3 DNA sequence: TGTGCCAGCAGCGTTGAGGGAAACACTGAAGCTTTCTTT.